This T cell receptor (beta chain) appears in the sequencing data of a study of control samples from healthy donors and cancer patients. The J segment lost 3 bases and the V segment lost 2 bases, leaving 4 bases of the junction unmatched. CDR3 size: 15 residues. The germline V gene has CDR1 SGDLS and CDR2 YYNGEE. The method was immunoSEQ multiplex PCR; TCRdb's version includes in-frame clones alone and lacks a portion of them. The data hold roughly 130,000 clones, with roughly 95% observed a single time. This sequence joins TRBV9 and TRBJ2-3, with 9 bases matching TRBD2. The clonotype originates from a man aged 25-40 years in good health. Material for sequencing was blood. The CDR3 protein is CASSVSGGTTDTQYF. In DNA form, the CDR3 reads TGTGCCAGCAGCGTTAGCGGGGGAACAACAGATACGCAGTATTTT.